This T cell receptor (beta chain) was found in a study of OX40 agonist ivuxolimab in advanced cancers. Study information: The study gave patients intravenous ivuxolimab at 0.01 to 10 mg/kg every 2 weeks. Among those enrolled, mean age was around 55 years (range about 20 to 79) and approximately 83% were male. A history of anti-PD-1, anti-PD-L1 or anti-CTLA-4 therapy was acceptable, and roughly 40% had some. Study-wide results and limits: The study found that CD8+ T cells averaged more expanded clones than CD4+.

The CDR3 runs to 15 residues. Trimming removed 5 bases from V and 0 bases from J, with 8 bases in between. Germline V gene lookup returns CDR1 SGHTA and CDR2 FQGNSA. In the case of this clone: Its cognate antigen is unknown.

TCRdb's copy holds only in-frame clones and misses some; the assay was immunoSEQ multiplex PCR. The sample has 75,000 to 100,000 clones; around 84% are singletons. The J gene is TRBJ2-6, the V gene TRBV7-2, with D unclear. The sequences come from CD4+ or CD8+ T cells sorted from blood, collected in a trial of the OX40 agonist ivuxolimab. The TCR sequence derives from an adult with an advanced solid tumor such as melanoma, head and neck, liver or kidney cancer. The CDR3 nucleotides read TGTGCCAGCAGCCCGTGGGGCTCTGGGGCCAACGTCCTGACTTTC. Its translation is CASSPWGSGANVLTF.